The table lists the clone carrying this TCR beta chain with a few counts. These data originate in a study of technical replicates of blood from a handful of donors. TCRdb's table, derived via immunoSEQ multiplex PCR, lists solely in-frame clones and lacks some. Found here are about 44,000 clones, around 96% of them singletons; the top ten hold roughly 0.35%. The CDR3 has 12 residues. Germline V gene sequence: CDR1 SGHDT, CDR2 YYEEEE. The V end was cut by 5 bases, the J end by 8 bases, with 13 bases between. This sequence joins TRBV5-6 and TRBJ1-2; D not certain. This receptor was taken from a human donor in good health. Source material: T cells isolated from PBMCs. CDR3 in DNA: TGTGCCAGCAGGTTTCTCTCAGGCGGCTACACCTTC. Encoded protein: CASRFLSGGYTF.